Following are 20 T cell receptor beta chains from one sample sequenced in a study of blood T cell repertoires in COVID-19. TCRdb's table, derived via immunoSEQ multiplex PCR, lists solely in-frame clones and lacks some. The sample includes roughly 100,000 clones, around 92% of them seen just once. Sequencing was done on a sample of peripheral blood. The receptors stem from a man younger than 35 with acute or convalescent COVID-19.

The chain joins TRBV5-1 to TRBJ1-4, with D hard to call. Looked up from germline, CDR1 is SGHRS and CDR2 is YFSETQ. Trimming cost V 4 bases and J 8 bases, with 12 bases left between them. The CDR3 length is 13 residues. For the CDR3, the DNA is TGCGCCAGCAGCGCCGGAGAAATAGAAAAACTGTTTTTT. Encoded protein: CASSAGEIEKLFF.

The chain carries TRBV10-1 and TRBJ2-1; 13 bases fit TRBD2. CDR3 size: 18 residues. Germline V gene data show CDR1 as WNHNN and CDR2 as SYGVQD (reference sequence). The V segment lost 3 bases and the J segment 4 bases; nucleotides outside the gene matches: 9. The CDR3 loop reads CASSEGTSGVNIYNEQFF. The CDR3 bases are TGCGCCAGCAGTGAAGGGACTAGCGGGGTTAATATTTACAATGAGCAGTTCTTC.

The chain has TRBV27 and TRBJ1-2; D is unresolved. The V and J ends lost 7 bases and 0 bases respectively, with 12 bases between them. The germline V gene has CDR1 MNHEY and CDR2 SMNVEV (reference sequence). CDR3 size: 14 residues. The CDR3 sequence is CASTSLQANYGYTF. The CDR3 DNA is TGTGCCAGCACTTCGCTCCAGGCTAACTATGGCTACACCTTC.

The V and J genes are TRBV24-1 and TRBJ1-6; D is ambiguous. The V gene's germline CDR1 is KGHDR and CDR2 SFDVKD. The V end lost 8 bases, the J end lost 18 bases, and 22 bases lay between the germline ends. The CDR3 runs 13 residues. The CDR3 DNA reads TGTGCCACCACCCCTATTGAGAGCGCTTATCCCCACTTT. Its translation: CATTPIESAYPHF.

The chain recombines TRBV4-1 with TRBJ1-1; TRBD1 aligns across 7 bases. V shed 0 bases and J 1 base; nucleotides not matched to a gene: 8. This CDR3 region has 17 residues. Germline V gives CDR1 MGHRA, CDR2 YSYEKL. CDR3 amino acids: CASSQDAPTGTNTEAFF. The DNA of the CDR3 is TGCGCCAGCAGCCAAGATGCGCCGACAGGGACGAACACTGAAGCTTTCTTT.

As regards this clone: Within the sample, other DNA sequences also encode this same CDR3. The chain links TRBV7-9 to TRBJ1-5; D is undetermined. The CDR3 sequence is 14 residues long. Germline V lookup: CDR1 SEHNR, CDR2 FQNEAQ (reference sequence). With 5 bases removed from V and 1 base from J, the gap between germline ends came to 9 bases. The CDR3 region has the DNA TGTGCCAGCAGCCCCTCGGGGAGCAATCAGCCCCAGCATTTT. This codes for CASSPSGSNQPQHF.

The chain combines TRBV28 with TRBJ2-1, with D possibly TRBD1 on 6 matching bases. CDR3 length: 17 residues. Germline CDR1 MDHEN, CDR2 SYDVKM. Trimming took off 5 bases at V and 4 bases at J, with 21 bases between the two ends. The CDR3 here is CASSPGDPLTFYNEQFF. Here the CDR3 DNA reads TGTGCCAGCAGTCCAGGGGACCCTCTCACATTTTACAATGAGCAGTTCTTC.

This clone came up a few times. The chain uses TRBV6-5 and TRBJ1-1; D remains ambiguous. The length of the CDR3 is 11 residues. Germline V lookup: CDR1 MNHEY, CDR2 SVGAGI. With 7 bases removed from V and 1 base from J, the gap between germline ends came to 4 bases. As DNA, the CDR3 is TGTGCCAGCATCCGGAACACTGAAGCTTTCTTT. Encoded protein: CASIRNTEAFF.

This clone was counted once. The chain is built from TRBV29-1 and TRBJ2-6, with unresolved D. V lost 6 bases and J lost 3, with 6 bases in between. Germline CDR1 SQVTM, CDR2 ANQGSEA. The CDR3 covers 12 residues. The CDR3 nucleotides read TGCAGCGTATGGAGTGGGGCCAACGTCCTGACTTTC. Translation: CSVWSGANVLTF. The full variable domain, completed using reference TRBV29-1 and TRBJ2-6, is SAVISQKPSRDICQRGTSLTIQCQVDSQVTMMFWYRQQPGQSLTLIATANQGSEATYESGFVIDKFPISRPNLTFSTLTVSNMSPEDSSIYLCSVWSGANVLTFGAGSRLTVL.

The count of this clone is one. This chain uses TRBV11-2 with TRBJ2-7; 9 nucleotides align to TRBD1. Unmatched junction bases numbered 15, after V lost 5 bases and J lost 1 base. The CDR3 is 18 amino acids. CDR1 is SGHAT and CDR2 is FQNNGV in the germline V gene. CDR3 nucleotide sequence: TGTGCCAGCAGCCCCAACAATCGCCGGGACAGGGCTTCCTACGAGCAGTACTTC. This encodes CASSPNNRRDRASYEQYF. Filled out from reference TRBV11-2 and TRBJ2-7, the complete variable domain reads EAGVAQSPRYKIIEKRQSVAFWCNPISGHATLYWYQQILGQGPKLLIQFQNNGVVDDSQLPKDRFSAERLKGVDSTLKIQPAKLEDSAVYLCASSPNNRRDRASYEQYFGPGTRLTVT.

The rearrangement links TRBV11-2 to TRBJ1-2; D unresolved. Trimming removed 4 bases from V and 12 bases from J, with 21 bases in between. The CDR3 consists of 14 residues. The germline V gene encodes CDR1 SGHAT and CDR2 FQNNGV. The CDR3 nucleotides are TGTGCCAGCAGCTCGATCACAGCCCCACGGATCGACACCTTC. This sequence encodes CASSSITAPRIDTF.

In DNA, the CDR3 is TGTGCCAGCAGCCTTGGGACACCAACTGCTAACTATGGCTACACCTTC. Its protein product is CASSLGTPTANYGYTF. The genes are TRBV7-9 and TRBJ1-2; perhaps TRBD1 as D (6 bases). The germline V gene encodes CDR1 SEHNR and CDR2 FQNEAQ (reference sequence). The CDR3 has 16 amino acids. The V end was cut by 5 bases, the J end by 0 bases, with 16 bases between.

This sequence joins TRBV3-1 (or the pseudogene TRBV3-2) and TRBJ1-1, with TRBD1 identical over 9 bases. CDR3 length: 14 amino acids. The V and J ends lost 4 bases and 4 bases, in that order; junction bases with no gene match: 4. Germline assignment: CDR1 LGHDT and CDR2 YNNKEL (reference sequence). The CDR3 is CASSPRQGGTEAFF. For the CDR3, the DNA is TGTGCCAGCAGCCCGCGACAGGGGGGCACTGAAGCTTTCTTT.

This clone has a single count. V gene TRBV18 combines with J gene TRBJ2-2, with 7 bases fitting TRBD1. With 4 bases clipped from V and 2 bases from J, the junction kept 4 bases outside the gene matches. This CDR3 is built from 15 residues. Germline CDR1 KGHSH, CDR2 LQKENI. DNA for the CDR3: TGTGCCAGCTCACTCCGGGACAGTAACACCGGGGAGCTGTTTTTT. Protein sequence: CASSLRDSNTGELFF.

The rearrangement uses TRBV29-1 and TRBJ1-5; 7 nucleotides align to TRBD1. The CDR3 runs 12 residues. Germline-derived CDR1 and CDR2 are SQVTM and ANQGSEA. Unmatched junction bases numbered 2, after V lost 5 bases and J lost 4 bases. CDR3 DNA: TGCAGCGTTAAGGGGGCGAATCAGCCCCAGCATTTT. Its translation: CSVKGANQPQHF.

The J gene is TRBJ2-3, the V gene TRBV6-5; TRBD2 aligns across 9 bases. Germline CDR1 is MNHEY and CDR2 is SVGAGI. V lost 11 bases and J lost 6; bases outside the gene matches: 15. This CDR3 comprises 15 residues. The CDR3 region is CAPGGASGVPDTQYF. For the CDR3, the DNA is TGTGCCCCGGGGGGGGCTAGCGGGGTCCCCGATACGCAGTATTTT.

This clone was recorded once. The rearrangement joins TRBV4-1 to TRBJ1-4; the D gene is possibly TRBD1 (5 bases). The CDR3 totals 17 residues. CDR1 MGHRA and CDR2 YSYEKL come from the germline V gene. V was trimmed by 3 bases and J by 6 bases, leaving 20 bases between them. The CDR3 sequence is CASSHQGAGGEHEKLFF. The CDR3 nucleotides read TGCGCCAGCAGCCATCAGGGTGCCGGAGGGGAACATGAAAAACTGTTTTTT.

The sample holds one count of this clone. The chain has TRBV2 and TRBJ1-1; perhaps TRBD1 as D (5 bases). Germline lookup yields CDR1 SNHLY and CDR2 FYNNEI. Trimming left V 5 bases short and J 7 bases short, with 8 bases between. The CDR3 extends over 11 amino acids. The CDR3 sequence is CASSPDSEAFF. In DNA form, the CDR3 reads TGTGCCAGCAGTCCAGACAGTGAAGCTTTCTTT.

The CDR3 here is CSVDDSNTGELFF. The CDR3 DNA reads TGCAGCGTTGATGACAGCAACACCGGGGAGCTGTTTTTT. The chain joins TRBV29-1 to TRBJ2-2, with D possibly TRBD1 on 5 matching bases. Trimming shortened V by 3 bases and J by 2 bases, and 7 bases separated the two germline ends. The CDR3 covers 13 residues. In germline, CDR1 is SQVTM, CDR2 ANQGSEA.

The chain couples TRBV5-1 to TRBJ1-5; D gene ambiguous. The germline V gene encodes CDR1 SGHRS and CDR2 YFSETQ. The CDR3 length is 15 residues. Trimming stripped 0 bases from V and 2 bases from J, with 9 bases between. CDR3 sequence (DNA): TGCGCCAGCAGCTTGGTTGCCGGAGGCAATCAGCCCCAGCATTTT. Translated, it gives CASSLVAGGNQPQHF.